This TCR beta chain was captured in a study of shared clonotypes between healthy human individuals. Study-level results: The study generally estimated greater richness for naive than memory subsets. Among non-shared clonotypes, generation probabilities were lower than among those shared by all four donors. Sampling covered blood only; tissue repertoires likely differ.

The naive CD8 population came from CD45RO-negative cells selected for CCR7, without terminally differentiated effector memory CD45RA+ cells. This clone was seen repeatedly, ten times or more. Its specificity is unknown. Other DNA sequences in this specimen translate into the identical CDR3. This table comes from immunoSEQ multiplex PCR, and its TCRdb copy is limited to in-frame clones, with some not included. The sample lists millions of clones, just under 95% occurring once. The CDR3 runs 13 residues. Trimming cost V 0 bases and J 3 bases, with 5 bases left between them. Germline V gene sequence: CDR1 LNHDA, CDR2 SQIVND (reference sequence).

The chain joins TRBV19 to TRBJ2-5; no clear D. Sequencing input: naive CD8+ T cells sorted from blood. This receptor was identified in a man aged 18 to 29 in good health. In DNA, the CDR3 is TGTGCCAGTAGTATAGATGGGGAAGAGACCCAGTACTTC. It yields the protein CASSIDGEETQYF. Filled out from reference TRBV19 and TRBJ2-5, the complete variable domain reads DGGITQSPKYLFRKEGQNVTLSCEQNLNHDAMYWYRQDPGQGLRLIYYSQIVNDFQKGDIAEGYSVSREKKESFPLTVTSAQKNPTAFYLCASSIDGEETQYFGPGTRLLVL.